A selection of T cell receptor beta chains follows, all from one sample in a study of blood T cell repertoires in COVID-19. Sequencing used immunoSEQ multiplex PCR; TCRdb keeps in-frame clones, though not all of them. The table lists about 150,000 clones, 80% to 90% of them singletons. The sample comprised peripheral blood. The receptors were gathered from an older man with acute or convalescent COVID-19. CDR3s include the opening cysteine and the closing phenylalanine or tryptophan. Each record gives: clone size, V gene, D gene, J gene, CDR3 protein, CDR3 DNA. The D gene is left open where the match is weak. Size is stated for part of the rows, as once, few or many counts, or as a class when the clone is expanded.

clone size: once
V gene: TRBV5-4
D gene: TRBD2
J gene: TRBJ2-7
CDR3 protein: CASSPTRGGSEQYF
CDR3 DNA: TGTGCCAGCAGCCCGACCCGGGGGGGGAGCGAGCAGTACTTC

clone size: NA
V gene: TRBV9
D gene: TRBD2
J gene: TRBJ2-3
CDR3 protein: CASSVAAGRAGFADTQYF
CDR3 DNA: TGTGCCAGCAGCGTAGCTGCCGGGAGGGCGGGTTTTGCAGATACGCAGTATTTT

clone size: NA
V gene: TRBV18
D gene: NA
J gene: TRBJ1-1
CDR3 protein: CASSPLEGNTEAFF
CDR3 DNA: TGTGCCAGCTCACCACTGGAGGGGAACACTGAAGCTTTCTTT

clone size: NA
V gene: TRBV6-2/TRBV6-3
D gene: TRBD2
J gene: TRBJ2-1
CDR3 protein: CASSYVLAGGHYNEQFF
CDR3 DNA: TGTGCCAGCAGTTATGTTCTAGCGGGAGGGCACTACAATGAGCAGTTCTTC

clone size: NA
V gene: TRBV6-5
D gene: NA
J gene: TRBJ1-2
CDR3 protein: CASSYLQGGVSYGYTF
CDR3 DNA: TGTGCCAGCAGTTACCTACAGGGTGGGGTCAGCTATGGCTACACCTTC

clone size: NA
V gene: TRBV20-1
D gene: TRBD2
J gene: TRBJ2-7
CDR3 protein: CSASSGTSGNYEQYF
CDR3 DNA: TGCAGTGCTAGTAGTGGGACTAGCGGCAATTACGAGCAGTACTTC

clone size: NA
V gene: TRBV4-3
D gene: TRBD1
J gene: TRBJ1-4
CDR3 protein: CASSQATGVGWEKLFF
CDR3 DNA: TGCGCCAGCAGCCAAGCAACAGGGGTGGGTTGGGAAAAACTGTTTTTT

clone size: few
V gene: TRBV7-3
D gene: TRBD2
J gene: TRBJ2-1
CDR3 protein: CASSLRLAVYNEQFF
CDR3 DNA: TGTGCCAGCAGCTTGCGACTAGCGGTCTACAATGAGCAGTTCTTC

clone size: NA
V gene: TRBV15
D gene: TRBD1
J gene: TRBJ1-5
CDR3 protein: CATSIYDRAQPQHF
CDR3 DNA: TGTGCCACCAGCATCTACGACAGGGCTCAGCCCCAGCATTTT

clone size: NA
V gene: TRBV19
D gene: TRBD1
J gene: TRBJ2-2
CDR3 protein: CATKLGTGTTGELFF
CDR3 DNA: TGTGCCACCAAACTAGGGACAGGAACCACCGGGGAGCTGTTTTTT

clone size: few
V gene: TRBV7-2
D gene: TRBD1
J gene: TRBJ1-6
CDR3 protein: CASSTQGASGNSPLHF
CDR3 DNA: TGTGCCAGCAGCACGCAGGGGGCCTCGGGAAATTCACCCCTCCACTTT

clone size: NA
V gene: TRBV15
D gene: NA
J gene: TRBJ2-2
CDR3 protein: CATSRDRGANTGELFF
CDR3 DNA: TGTGCCACCAGCAGAGATCGAGGAGCGAACACCGGGGAGCTGTTTTTT

clone size: NA
V gene: TRBV6-6
D gene: NA
J gene: TRBJ2-1
CDR3 protein: CASTSRSSYNEQFF
CDR3 DNA: TGTGCCAGCACATCGCGGAGCTCCTACAATGAGCAGTTCTTC

clone size: medium-sized
V gene: TRBV28
D gene: TRBD1
J gene: TRBJ1-5
CDR3 protein: CASQYRGNQPQHF
CDR3 DNA: TGTGCCAGCCAGTACAGGGGGAATCAGCCCCAGCATTTT

clone size: NA
V gene: TRBV27
D gene: NA
J gene: TRBJ1-6
CDR3 protein: CASSSLRGFSNYNSPLHF
CDR3 DNA: TGTGCCAGCAGTTCCCTCAGAGGTTTCTCTAACTATAATTCACCCCTCCACTTT

clone size: NA
V gene: TRBV6-5
D gene: NA
J gene: TRBJ2-3
CDR3 protein: CASSYPGVDTQYF
CDR3 DNA: TGTGCCAGCAGTTACCCCGGTGTTGATACGCAGTATTTT

clone size: NA
V gene: TRBV5-1
D gene: TRBD1
J gene: TRBJ2-1
CDR3 protein: CASSTIRDRDNEQFF
CDR3 DNA: TGCGCCAGCAGCACGATCCGGGACAGGGACAATGAGCAGTTCTTC

clone size: NA
V gene: TRBV6-5
D gene: TRBD1
J gene: TRBJ2-5
CDR3 protein: CASSSGGETQYF
CDR3 DNA: TGTGCCAGCAGTTCAGGGGGAGAGACCCAGTACTTC

clone size: NA
V gene: TRBV11-3
D gene: NA
J gene: TRBJ2-1
CDR3 protein: CASSLGGVGAGYNEQFF
CDR3 DNA: TGTGCCAGCAGCTTAGGGGGAGTGGGGGCCGGCTACAATGAGCAGTTCTTC

clone size: NA
V gene: TRBV5-1
D gene: NA
J gene: TRBJ1-6
CDR3 protein: CASSLGRGRGSSYNSPLHF
CDR3 DNA: TGCGCCAGCAGCTTGGGTCGCGGACGGGGGAGCTCCTATAATTCACCCCTCCACTTT

clone size: few
V gene: TRBV7-2
D gene: NA
J gene: TRBJ1-2
CDR3 protein: CASSLDRRGEGNYGYTF
CDR3 DNA: TGTGCCAGCAGCTTAGATAGGAGGGGAGAGGGTAACTATGGCTACACCTTC

clone size: few
V gene: TRBV6-6
D gene: TRBD1
J gene: TRBJ2-6
CDR3 protein: CASSPRQGASGANVLTF
CDR3 DNA: TGTGCCAGCAGTCCTAGACAGGGGGCCTCTGGGGCCAACGTCCTGACTTTC

clone size: NA
V gene: TRBV28
D gene: NA
J gene: TRBJ2-7
CDR3 protein: CASRGGWGTQYF
CDR3 DNA: TGTGCCAGCAGGGGTGGGTGGGGCACACAGTACTTC

clone size: NA
V gene: TRBV28
D gene: TRBD2
J gene: TRBJ2-5
CDR3 protein: CASSRTSGKETQYF
CDR3 DNA: TGTGCCAGCAGTAGGACTAGCGGGAAAGAGACCCAGTACTTC

clone size: NA
V gene: TRBV9
D gene: TRBD1
J gene: TRBJ1-1
CDR3 protein: CASSVTTGRTEAFF
CDR3 DNA: TGTGCCAGCAGCGTAACGACAGGGCGGACTGAAGCTTTCTTT

clone size: NA
V gene: TRBV9
D gene: TRBD1
J gene: TRBJ1-1
CDR3 protein: CASSANYRGGTEAFF
CDR3 DNA: TGTGCCAGCAGCGCTAACTACAGGGGCGGGACTGAAGCTTTCTTT

clone size: NA
V gene: TRBV6-1
D gene: TRBD2
J gene: TRBJ2-1
CDR3 protein: CASSVIAGDVYNEQFF
CDR3 DNA: TGTGCCAGCAGTGTAATAGCGGGAGATGTTTACAATGAGCAGTTCTTC

clone size: NA
V gene: TRBV3-1/TRBV3-2
D gene: NA
J gene: TRBJ2-7
CDR3 protein: CASSQAFAFYEQYF
CDR3 DNA: TGTGCCAGCAGCCAAGCATTTGCGTTCTACGAGCAGTACTTC

clone size: NA
V gene: TRBV4-2
D gene: NA
J gene: TRBJ1-5
CDR3 protein: CASSQAFNQPQHF
CDR3 DNA: TGTGCCAGCAGCCAAGCCTTCAATCAGCCCCAGCATTTT

clone size: NA
V gene: TRBV11-3
D gene: NA
J gene: TRBJ2-7
CDR3 protein: CASSLWTHEQYF
CDR3 DNA: TGTGCCAGCAGCTTATGGACTCACGAGCAGTACTTC

clone size: NA
V gene: TRBV19
D gene: TRBD1
J gene: TRBJ1-1
CDR3 protein: CASSLLTGDTEAFF
CDR3 DNA: TGTGCCAGTAGTCTCCTCACAGGGGACACTGAAGCTTTCTTT

clone size: NA
V gene: TRBV10-3
D gene: TRBD1
J gene: TRBJ1-6
CDR3 protein: CAISPGTGGNSPLHF
CDR3 DNA: TGTGCCATCAGTCCAGGGACAGGGGGGAATTCACCCCTCCACTTT

clone size: NA
V gene: TRBV9
D gene: TRBD1
J gene: TRBJ2-5
CDR3 protein: CASSVAETGMETQYF
CDR3 DNA: TGTGCCAGCAGCGTAGCCGAGACAGGGATGGAGACCCAGTACTTC

clone size: NA
V gene: TRBV12-3/TRBV12-4
D gene: NA
J gene: TRBJ2-3
CDR3 protein: CASSLEGTDTQYF
CDR3 DNA: TGTGCCAGCAGTTTAGAGGGGACAGATACGCAGTATTTT

clone size: NA
V gene: TRBV7-9
D gene: TRBD2
J gene: TRBJ2-1
CDR3 protein: CASSSSGTSFLEGNEQFF
CDR3 DNA: TGTGCCAGCAGCTCATCCGGGACTAGCTTCCTCGAGGGGAATGAGCAGTTCTTC

clone size: NA
V gene: TRBV15
D gene: TRBD1
J gene: TRBJ1-1
CDR3 protein: CATSTDRATEAFF
CDR3 DNA: TGTGCCACCAGCACGGACAGGGCCACTGAAGCTTTCTTT

clone size: NA
V gene: TRBV6-6
D gene: TRBD1
J gene: TRBJ2-7
CDR3 protein: CASSYPGQGREQYF
CDR3 DNA: TGTGCCAGCAGTTACCCGGGACAGGGGCGGGAGCAGTACTTC

clone size: many
V gene: TRBV2
D gene: NA
J gene: TRBJ2-2
CDR3 protein: CASKSGANTGELFF
CDR3 DNA: TGTGCCAGCAAGTCGGGTGCGAACACCGGGGAGCTGTTTTTT

clone size: many
V gene: TRBV11-2
D gene: NA
J gene: TRBJ2-7
CDR3 protein: CASSLDRTGLSSYEQYF
CDR3 DNA: TGTGCCAGCAGCTTAGATCGTACAGGGCTGAGCTCCTACGAGCAGTACTTC

clone size: NA
V gene: TRBV7-3
D gene: NA
J gene: TRBJ2-2
CDR3 protein: CASSQRRVDTGELFF
CDR3 DNA: TGTGCCAGCAGCCAAAGGAGGGTTGACACCGGGGAGCTGTTTTTT

clone size: NA
V gene: TRBV5-6
D gene: NA
J gene: TRBJ2-7
CDR3 protein: CASSLAGIPYEQYF
CDR3 DNA: TGTGCCAGCAGCTTGGCAGGGATTCCCTACGAGCAGTACTTC

clone size: NA
V gene: TRBV24-1
D gene: TRBD1
J gene: TRBJ2-2
CDR3 protein: CATSDSGQGAGELFF
CDR3 DNA: TGTGCCACCAGTGATTCGGGGCAGGGGGCCGGGGAGCTGTTTTTT

clone size: few
V gene: TRBV27
D gene: TRBD2
J gene: TRBJ2-1
CDR3 protein: CASSSTPIEASGLAGSYNEQFF
CDR3 DNA: TGTGCCAGCAGTTCAACCCCAATCGAAGCTTCGGGACTAGCGGGATCCTACAATGAGCAGTTCTTC

clone size: NA
V gene: TRBV7-2
D gene: NA
J gene: TRBJ1-2
CDR3 protein: CASSLAVGPNYGYTF
CDR3 DNA: TGTGCCAGCAGCTTAGCGGTTGGCCCTAACTATGGCTACACCTTC

clone size: NA
V gene: TRBV5-1
D gene: NA
J gene: TRBJ1-1
CDR3 protein: CASSLGAFAFF
CDR3 DNA: TGCGCCAGCAGCTTGGGGGCGTTTGCTTTCTTT

clone size: NA
V gene: TRBV5-6
D gene: TRBD2
J gene: TRBJ2-7
CDR3 protein: CASSTLAGAPYEQYF
CDR3 DNA: TGTGCCAGCAGCACGCTAGCGGGAGCCCCCTACGAGCAGTACTTC

clone size: NA
V gene: TRBV29-1
D gene: NA
J gene: TRBJ2-5
CDR3 protein: CSVAPLTGRAETQYF
CDR3 DNA: TGCAGCGTTGCCCCACTTACAGGGCGGGCAGAGACCCAGTACTTC

clone size: NA
V gene: TRBV28
D gene: NA
J gene: TRBJ2-4
CDR3 protein: CASSPSGQLAKNIQYF
CDR3 DNA: TGTGCCAGCAGCCCCTCGGGACAACTAGCCAAAAACATTCAGTACTTC

clone size: NA
V gene: TRBV6-5
D gene: TRBD2
J gene: TRBJ2-3
CDR3 protein: CASSRRAGGSDTQYF
CDR3 DNA: TGTGCCAGCAGTCGTAGGGCGGGAGGGTCGGATACGCAGTATTTT

clone size: NA
V gene: TRBV6-6
D gene: NA
J gene: TRBJ1-6
CDR3 protein: CASSATYNSPLHF
CDR3 DNA: TGTGCCAGCAGTGCTACTTATAATTCACCCCTCCACTTT